This TCR beta chain was recovered during a study of blood T cell repertoires in COVID-19. Turning to the study itself: Acute-phase and convalescent COVID-19 samples originated in the United States, Italy and Spain. In each case, the material was cDNA or gDNA derived from T cells, B-cell-depleted T cells, or PBMCs.

This clone has just one count. The CDR3 covers 15 residues. CDR1 and CDR2 from the germline V gene are MDHEN and SYDVKM. The ends were cut back, 3 bases at V and 7 bases at J, with 18 bases in the middle. Source study methods: Estimates of nucleated cell counts were drawn from the amplification of reference gene primers. Some clones are missing from TCRdb's copy, which holds only in-frame ones; the method was immunoSEQ multiplex PCR. The V and J calls and clone size come from that table; D and trimming were worked out from the DNA. Of over 45,000 clones in the sample, about 91% were seen once. Sequenced input: peripheral blood. The gene calls are TRBV28 and TRBJ1-2, with D unresolved. This TCR derives from an older woman with active or convalescent COVID-19. The CDR3: CASSFEAVGSGGYTF. DNA of the CDR3: TGTGCCAGCAGTTTCGAGGCAGTAGGATCGGGTGGCTACACCTTC.